This TCR beta chain was sequenced for a study of blood T cells in healthy people across ages. PCR was performed a second time for 7 to 11 cycles using a sample-barcoded 5' primer and a J-beta primer mix. TCRdb re-called the 5' RACE reads through MiXCR, storing one row per CDR3 protein. Found here are hundreds of thousands of distinct CDR3 sequences, roughly 41% of them singletons; the top ten hold about 32%. The CDR3 is made up of 15 amino acids. Germline CDR1 and CDR2: LGHDT and YNNKEL (reference sequence). V lost 6 bases and J lost 1; bases outside the gene matches: 5. This receptor was taken from a man older than 75 in good health. Sequenced: blood. The chain combines TRBV3-1 with TRBJ2-5, with 10 nucleotides matching TRBD2. CDR3 coding DNA: TGTGCCAGCAGGGATAGCGGGAGGTCCCAAGAGACCCAGTACTTC. Translating gives CASRDSGRSQETQYF.